What follows are 14 T cell receptor beta chains derived from one specimen sequenced in a study of OX40 agonist ivuxolimab in advanced cancers. Profiling relied on immunoSEQ multiplex PCR, and the TCRdb table lists in-frame clones only, not all of them. The profile shows some 95,000 clones, roughly nine tenths of them singletons. The sequencing used CD4+ or CD8+ T cells sorted from blood, collected in a trial of the OX40 agonist ivuxolimab. The receptors derive from an adult with an advanced solid tumor such as melanoma, head and neck, liver or kidney cancer.

The V gene is TRBV2, the J gene TRBJ1-1; TRBD1 is a possible D gene (5 bases). With 11 bases removed from V and 0 bases from J, the gap between germline ends came to 13 bases. Germline-derived CDR1 and CDR2 are SNHLY and FYNNEI. There are 13 residues in the CDR3. CDR3 protein: CAGGTYMNTEAFF. The CDR3 DNA is TGTGCCGGGGGGACGTATATGAACACTGAAGCTTTCTTT. Full variable domain (rest looked up from reference TRBV2 and TRBJ1-1): EPEVTQTPSHQVTQMGQEVILRCVPISNHLYFYWYRQILGQKVEFLVSFYNNEISEKSEIFDDQFSVERPDGSNFTLKIRSTKLEDSAMYFCAGGTYMNTEAFFGQGTRLTVV.

Turning to this clone: At the DNA level, this CDR3 is encoded by other sequences in the same sample as well. V and J are TRBV5-6 and TRBJ2-3, with 12 bases fitting TRBD1. This CDR3 has 17 residues. CDR1 and CDR2 (germline): SGHDT, YYEEEE. After removal of 4 bases from V and 4 bases from J, the junction contained 10 bases not matched to a gene. The CDR3 DNA follows: TGTGCCAGCAGCCGGGGACAGGGGGCGGGTAGTGCAGATACGCAGTATTTT. Translated: CASSRGQGAGSADTQYF. Together with reference TRBV5-6 and TRBJ2-3, the CDR3 gives the full variable domain: DAGVTQSPTHLIKTRGQQVTLRCSPKSGHDTVSWYQQALGQGPQFIFQYYEEEERQRGNFPDRFSGHQFPNYSSELNVNALLLGDSALYLCASSRGQGAGSADTQYFGPGTRLTVL.

The chain joins TRBV19 to TRBJ1-1; no firm D call. The CDR3 consists of 13 residues. Trimming shortened V by 4 bases and J by 11 bases, and 17 bases separated the two germline ends. The germline V gene has CDR1 LNHDA and CDR2 SQIVND (reference sequence). This CDR3 reads CASSTLARASAFF. The CDR3 nucleotides are TGTGCCAGTAGTACCCTCGCAAGGGCATCTGCTTTCTTT. The full variable domain, completed using reference TRBV19 and TRBJ1-1, is DGGITQSPKYLFRKEGQNVTLSCEQNLNHDAMYWYRQDPGQGLRLIYYSQIVNDFQKGDIAEGYSVSREKKESFPLTVTSAQKNPTAFYLCASSTLARASAFFGQGTRLTVV.

This chain connects TRBV28 to TRBJ2-7; TRBD1 aligns across 7 bases. The length of the CDR3 is 15 residues. CDR1 is MDHEN, CDR2 SYDVKM, per germline. Losses at the gene ends were 5 bases for V and 3 bases for J; bases not matched to a gene: 10. CDR3 DNA: TGTGCCAGCAGTGACCCGGGACAGACGAACTACGAGCAGTACTTC. Protein sequence: CASSDPGQTNYEQYF.

The chain links TRBV19 to TRBJ1-5; D might be TRBD1 (6 bases). Germline CDR1 reads LNHDA; CDR2 reads SQIVND (reference sequence). Trimming took off 2 bases at V and 5 bases at J, with 13 bases between the two ends. The CDR3 has 15 amino acids. The CDR3 DNA reads as TGTGCCAGTAGTATAACAGGGCCACCGCATCAGCCCCAGCATTTT. As protein: CASSITGPPHQPQHF.

The chain couples TRBV2 to TRBJ2-5; D not certain. V lost 7 bases and J lost 1, with 16 bases in between. This CDR3 has 15 amino acids. Germline assignment: CDR1 SNHLY and CDR2 FYNNEI. CDR3 DNA: TGTGCCAGCATCCCGGGCCTGCCAGGCCAAGAGACCCAGTACTTC. Protein: CASIPGLPGQETQYF.

The count of this clone is one. The chain carries TRBV11-2 and TRBJ2-1; 7 positions match TRBD1. V dropped 2 bases and J dropped 6; count of bases not matched to a gene: 1. The CDR3 spans 13 residues. The germline V gene encodes CDR1 SGHAT and CDR2 FQNNGV. The chain's CDR3 is CASSLSGGNEQFF. The CDR3 DNA reads TGTGCCAGCAGCTTATCAGGGGGCAATGAGCAGTTCTTC.

This clone came up once. The chain combines TRBV29-1 with TRBJ2-7; D not certain. V lost 4 bases to trimming and J lost 2 bases, with 15 bases between them. The CDR3 spans 14 residues. The germline CDR1 and CDR2 sequences are SQVTM and ANQGSEA. CDR3 coding DNA: TGCAGCGTTGCCGAACCAGGTGCAACCTACGAGCAGTACTTC. Amino acids: CSVAEPGATYEQYF.

The chain recombines TRBV7-2 with TRBJ2-1; D gene uncertain. Trimming pared 5 bases from V and 12 bases from J, leaving 20 bases between. This CDR3 is built from 14 residues. CDR1 and CDR2 from the germline V gene are SGHTA and FQGNSA. The CDR3 DNA is TGTGCCAGCAGCCCCCCTAGAAACCCGACCATGCAGTTCTTC. Its protein product is CASSPPRNPTMQFF.

The rearrangement links TRBV6-5 to TRBJ1-2; 7 nucleotides match TRBD1. Losses at the gene ends were 7 bases for V and 4 bases for J; bases not matched to a gene: 9. This CDR3 contains 14 residues. The germline CDR1 and CDR2 sequences are MNHEY and SVGAGI. As DNA, the CDR3 is TGTGCCAGCACGACGACAGGGAGATCCTATGGCTACACCTTC. The encoded protein is CASTTTGRSYGYTF.

The chain recombines TRBV28 with TRBJ2-5; D not certain. Germline values: CDR1 MDHEN, CDR2 SYDVKM. This CDR3 comprises 13 residues. Trimming left V 5 bases short and J 4 bases short, with 11 bases between. The DNA of the CDR3 is TGTGCCAGCAGTCTCGGGTCAGGAGAGACCCAGTACTTC. The encoded protein is CASSLGSGETQYF.

This chain connects TRBV27 to TRBJ2-7, with D perhaps TRBD1 (6 bases). Germline-derived CDR1 and CDR2 are MNHEY and SMNVEV (reference sequence). V lost 7 bases and J lost 7, with 14 bases in between. This CDR3 has 12 amino acids. The DNA of the CDR3 is TGTGCCAGCAAGGGGGATAGAGGTGAGCAGTACTTC. Its translation is CASKGDRGEQYF.

This sequence joins TRBV27 and TRBJ2-1; weak D call: TRBD2 (5 bases). V lost 7 bases, J lost 2 bases, and 21 bases lay in between. Germline values: CDR1 MNHEY, CDR2 SMNVEV (reference sequence). The CDR3 loop spans 17 amino acids. The CDR3 bases are TGTGCCAGCACCACCTCGCGAACCGGGAATCCCTACAATGAGCAGTTCTTC. Translation: CASTTSRTGNPYNEQFF.

This chain links TRBV5-4 with TRBJ2-7, with TRBD2 as a possible D gene (7 bases). V was pared by 4 bases and J by 5 bases, with 16 bases between. Germline assignment: CDR1 SGHNT and CDR2 YYREEE (reference sequence). This CDR3 region has 14 residues. The CDR3 here is CASSARGAPHEQYF. CDR3 in DNA: TGTGCCAGCAGCGCCCGGGGGGCACCCCACGAGCAGTACTTC.